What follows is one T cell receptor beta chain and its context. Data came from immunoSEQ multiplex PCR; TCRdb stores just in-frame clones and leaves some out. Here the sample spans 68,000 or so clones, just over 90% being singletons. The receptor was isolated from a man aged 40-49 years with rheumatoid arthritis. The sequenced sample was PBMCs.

CDR3 region: CASSFLVSDTQYF. CDR3 DNA sequence: TGCGCCAGCAGCTTTTTAGTCTCAGATACGCAGTATTTT. This chain joins TRBV5-1 and TRBJ2-3; D is unresolved. CDR1 and CDR2 (germline): SGHRS, YFSETQ. The CDR3 runs 13 residues. The V end was cut by 2 bases, the J end by 4 bases, with 8 bases between.